This entry concerns a single T cell receptor (beta chain). Only a few counts were recorded for this clonotype. The antigen it binds to is not known. Sequence at one end of the junction differs from germline and may be a read error. Per the germline V gene, KGHSH is the CDR1 and LQKENI is the CDR2. The cysteine opens and the phenylalanine closes a CDR3 of 15 amino acids. Only the CDR3 region is kept as DNA, spanning 45 bases read in frame from base 1. The protocol used for the library was 5' RACE. Sequencing took place on a NextSeq 500. The TCR library protocol attached unique molecular identifiers to individual cDNA molecules to correct for sequencing error and PCR bias. Both TCR alpha and beta chains were sequenced, and tight co-correlation was observed between alpha and beta sequence abundances in each sample. The authors' analysis ran thus. V gene, J gene and CDR3 annotation of TCR sequences was performed with Decombinator V4. TCRs were defined as expanded if a significant change between any two time points was detected under a Poisson model with p below 0.0001. TCR abundances were normalised to the total number of TCRs sequenced per sample and were expressed as counts per million. MAIT TCRs were defined by TRAV1-2 paired with TRAJ12, TRAJ20 or TRAJ33, and iNKT TCRs by TRAV10 paired with TRAJ18. VDJdb, accessed 1 November 2021, was searched for CMV, EBV and SARS-CoV-2 annotated TCRs, excluding TCRs annotated for multiple antigens. TCRdb applied fastp at Q25 and MiXCR to the public reads, then kept only in-frame beta chains. When rows share a CDR3 protein, they turn into one entry using the most common DNA and genes. What appears here as the V and J calls and clone size reflects TCRdb's work, not the paper's. The table for this sample lists 55,000 to 70,000 distinct CDR3 sequences; less than 15% of them were counted only once. The ten largest clones take up around 1.8% of the sample.

The record originates from a study of early T cells in non-severe SARS-CoV-2 infection (dated by TCRdb to the early 2020s). About the study as a whole: TCR sequencing used bulk RNA from unsorted whole blood, so alpha and beta chains could not be paired. Points the paper makes about the study in general: VDJdb matching was skewed toward anti-spike CD8 responses and likely underestimated virus-specific expansions, missing private and CD4 specificities.

The study was a case-control design nested within a healthcare worker cohort in London, UK, with weekly nasopharyngeal swab PCR tests and blood sampling. Between 23 and 31 March 2020, the week of the UK lockdown, healthcare workers were enrolled and then followed up weekly for as long as 16 weeks. The source material was whole blood. This clonotype was sampled from an adult who was a healthcare worker with PCR-confirmed SARS-CoV-2 infection or an uninfected control (not recorded which). The sequence joins TRBV18 to TRBJ2-5; 8 nucleotides in the junction match TRBD1. The CDR3 corresponds to CASSPRTGTQETQYF. The DNA is as follows: TGTGCCAGCTCCCCACGGACAGGGACCCAAGAGACCCAGTACTTC. The CDR3 plus the reference TRBV18 and TRBJ2-5 genes for the other parts give the full variable domain: NAGVMQNPRHLVRRRGQEARLRCSPMKGHSHVYWYRQLPEEGLKFMVYLQKENIIDESGMPKERFSAEFPKEGPSILRIQQVVRGDSAAYFCASSPRTGTQETQYFGPGTRLLVL.